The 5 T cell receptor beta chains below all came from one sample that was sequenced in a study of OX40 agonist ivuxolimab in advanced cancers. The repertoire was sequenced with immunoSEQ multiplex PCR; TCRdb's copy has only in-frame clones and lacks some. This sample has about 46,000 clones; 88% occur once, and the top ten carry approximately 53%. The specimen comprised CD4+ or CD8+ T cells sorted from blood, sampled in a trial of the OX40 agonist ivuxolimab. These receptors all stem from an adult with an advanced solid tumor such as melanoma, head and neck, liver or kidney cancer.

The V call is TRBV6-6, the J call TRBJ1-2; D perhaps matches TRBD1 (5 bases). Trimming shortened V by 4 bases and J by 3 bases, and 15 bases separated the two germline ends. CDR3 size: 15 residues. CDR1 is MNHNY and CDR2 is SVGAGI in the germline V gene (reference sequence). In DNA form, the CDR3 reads TGTGCCAGCAGTTCCACACGGGGGGTGGACTATGGCTACACCTTC. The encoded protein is CASSSTRGVDYGYTF.

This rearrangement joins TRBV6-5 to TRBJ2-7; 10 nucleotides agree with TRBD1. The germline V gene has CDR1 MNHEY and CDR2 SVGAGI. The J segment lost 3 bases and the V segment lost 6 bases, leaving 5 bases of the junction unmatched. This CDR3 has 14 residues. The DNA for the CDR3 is TGTGCCAGCAGCCCCGGGACAGGGGTCTACGAGCAGTACTTC. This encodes CASSPGTGVYEQYF.

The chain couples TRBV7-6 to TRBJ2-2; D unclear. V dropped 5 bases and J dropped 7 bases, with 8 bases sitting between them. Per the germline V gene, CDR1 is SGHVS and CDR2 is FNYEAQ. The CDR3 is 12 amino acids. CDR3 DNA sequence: TGTGCCAGCAGCCCTGGGTTCGGGGAGCTGTTTTTT. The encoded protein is CASSPGFGELFF.

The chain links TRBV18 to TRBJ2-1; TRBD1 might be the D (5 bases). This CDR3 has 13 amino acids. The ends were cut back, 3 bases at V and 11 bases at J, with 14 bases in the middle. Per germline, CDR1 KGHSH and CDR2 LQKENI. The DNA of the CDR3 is TGTGCCAGCTCACCCATGACAGAGGAAAAGCAGTTCTTC. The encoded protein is CASSPMTEEKQFF.

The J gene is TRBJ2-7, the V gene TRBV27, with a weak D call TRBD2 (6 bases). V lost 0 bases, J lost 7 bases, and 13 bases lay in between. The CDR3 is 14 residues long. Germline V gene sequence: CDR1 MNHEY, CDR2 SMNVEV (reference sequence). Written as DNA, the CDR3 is TGTGCCAGCAGTTTATCTGCAGCGGGTGGAGAGCAGTACTTC. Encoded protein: CASSLSAAGGEQYF.